Listed below are T cell receptor beta chains from one sample, sequenced in a study of blood T cell repertoires in COVID-19. Assay used: immunoSEQ multiplex PCR; TCRdb lists only in-frame clones, some missing. The data show fewer than 150,000 clones, with approximately 90% seen just once and approximately 7.7% held by the top ten. The sequencing sample was made of peripheral blood. These receptor sequences come from a human donor in a cohort sampled during active COVID-19. The CDR3 runs from the conserved cysteine through the conserved F or W. The D gene is left open where the match is weak. Expanded clones get a size class; other rows say once, few or many, or leave the size out.

d_call	v_call	clone_size	j_call	cdr3_nt	cdr3_aa
NA	TRBV18	once	TRBJ1-2	TGTGCCAGCTCACCACGTGAGAGGGCGGACGGCTACACCTTC	CASSPRERADGYTF
NA	TRBV19	NA	TRBJ2-1	TGTGCCAGTAGTATACGGCGGGATTCTGTTGAGCAGTTCTTC	CASSIRRDSVEQFF
NA	TRBV19	many	TRBJ1-1	TGTGCCAGTAGTATAGCCCGGGAAGCTTTCTTT	CASSIAREAFF
NA	TRBV11-2	NA	TRBJ1-1	TGTGCCAGCAGCTTAGACGGACTCACTGAAGCTTTCTTT	CASSLDGLTEAFF
NA	TRBV19	NA	TRBJ2-7	TGTGCCAGTAGTATACCCCCCGCCTACGAGCAGTACTTC	CASSIPPAYEQYF
NA	TRBV5-1	NA	TRBJ2-5	TGCGCCAGCAGCTTCAGGGATGGAGAGACCCAGTACTTC	CASSFRDGETQYF
TRBD1	TRBV30	NA	TRBJ2-7	TGTGCCTGGAGTGTAAGGGGGACAGGGAGAGGACTAAGAGAGTACGAGCAGTACTTC	CAWSVRGTGRGLREYEQYF
TRBD1	TRBV7-2	NA	TRBJ1-6	TGTGCCAGCAGGGGAGGACAGGCGAGCTCCTATAATTCACCCCTCCACTTT	CASRGGQASSYNSPLHF
TRBD2	TRBV29-1	NA	TRBJ2-3	TGCAGCGCCACTAGCGCCACAGATACGCAGTATTTT	CSATSATDTQYF
TRBD1	TRBV12-5	once	TRBJ2-5	TGTGCTAGTGCCTCCGGGACAGGGTGGCAGACCCAGTACTTC	CASASGTGWQTQYF
NA	TRBV28	NA	TRBJ2-6	TGTGCCAGCAGCCAAGTTATGGTGGTAGCTGGGGCCAACGTCCTGACTTTC	CASSQVMVVAGANVLTF
TRBD1	TRBV15	NA	TRBJ2-7	TGTGCCACCTCTTGGACAGGGGGTAACTACGAGCAGTACTTC	CATSWTGGNYEQYF
NA	TRBV6-5	once	TRBJ2-7	TGTGCCAGCAGTTACTCGACTCATGGAGGCTACGAGCAGTACTTC	CASSYSTHGGYEQYF
TRBD2	TRBV4-2	NA	TRBJ2-1	TGTGCCAGCAGCCACTGGACTAGCGGGAGCGCAAACAATGAGCAGTTCTTC	CASSHWTSGSANNEQFF
NA	TRBV29-1	once	TRBJ1-1	TGCAGCGTTCCCGGGGGGAGGGAAGGATCTGAAGCTTTCTTT	CSVPGGREGSEAFF
TRBD2	TRBV14	NA	TRBJ2-3	TGTGCCAGCAGCCAAGATACCCCGGGGCGGGGGACCGATACGCAGTATTTT	CASSQDTPGRGTDTQYF
TRBD1	TRBV29-1	NA	TRBJ2-7	TGCAGCGTTGACGGACAGGGGCCCTACGAGCAGTACTTC	CSVDGQGPYEQYF
NA	TRBV5-8	NA	TRBJ1-4	TGTGCCAGCAGCAGACGGACGGGATCTGCAACTAATGAAAAACTGTTTTTT	CASSRRTGSATNEKLFF
NA	TRBV14	NA	TRBJ1-2	TGTGCCAGCAGCCAAGATTGGCGGGAACCCTTCTATGGCTACACCTTC	CASSQDWREPFYGYTF
TRBD1	TRBV5-1	once	TRBJ1-1	TGCGCCAGCAGCTTGAATGGACAGGGCTCTGTAGGCACTGAAGCTTTCTTT	CASSLNGQGSVGTEAFF
TRBD2	TRBV7-7	NA	TRBJ2-5	TGTGCCAGCAGCTCGACTAGCGGGGGTCAAGAGACCCAGTACTTC	CASSSTSGGQETQYF
NA	TRBV28	NA	TRBJ1-6	TGTGCCAGCACCCCCAGGGTTGGCTATTCACCCCTCCACTTT	CASTPRVGYSPLHF
TRBD1	TRBV5-1	NA	TRBJ1-4	TGCGCCAGCAGCTTGCAGGGGGCTACAACTAATGAAAAACTGTTTTTT	CASSLQGATTNEKLFF
NA	TRBV11-2	NA	TRBJ1-2	TGTGCCAGCAGCCCCGCAACAGGGAACGGCTACACCTTC	CASSPATGNGYTF
TRBD1	TRBV27	NA	TRBJ2-1	TGTGCCAGCAGTTTACGACAGGGACCCTACAATGAGCAGTTCTTC	CASSLRQGPYNEQFF
NA	TRBV7-2	NA	TRBJ2-7	TGTGCCAGCAGCCCCAACCCAGCGCAGAGCTCCTACGAGCAGTACTTC	CASSPNPAQSSYEQYF
TRBD1	TRBV7-9	NA	TRBJ1-1	TGTGCCAGCAGCCACGACAGGGCGAACACTGAAGCTTTCTTT	CASSHDRANTEAFF
NA	TRBV19	NA	TRBJ2-1	TGTGCCAGTAGTACAGGGGCCGCAATAAACAATGAGCAGTTCTTC	CASSTGAAINNEQFF
TRBD1	TRBV5-1	NA	TRBJ1-5	TGCGCCAGCAGCTTGGGGGACAGCGAGAATCAGCCCCAGCATTTT	CASSLGDSENQPQHF
NA	TRBV6-5	few	TRBJ2-7	TGTGCCAGCAGAGCCCTAGCGGAAGGGGGGTACGAGCAGTACTTC	CASRALAEGGYEQYF
NA	TRBV2	NA	TRBJ2-1	TGTGCCAGCAGTGATACGCGGAGCTCCTACAATGAGCAGTTCTTC	CASSDTRSSYNEQFF
TRBD1	TRBV5-1	NA	TRBJ1-3	TGCGCCAGCAGCTTGGGACAGGGAGTCTCTGGAAACACCATATATTTT	CASSLGQGVSGNTIYF
TRBD2	TRBV2	NA	TRBJ2-1	TGTGCCAGCACCGGGACTAGCGGGAGGGTGAGATACAATGAGCAGTTCTTC	CASTGTSGRVRYNEQFF
TRBD2	TRBV3-1/TRBV3-2	NA	TRBJ2-5	TGTGCCAGCAGCCAAAGACTAGCGGGAGTTGCCGAGACCCAGTACTTC	CASSQRLAGVAETQYF
NA	TRBV5-5	NA	TRBJ2-1	TGTGCCAGCGACATAGGCGGGGACAATGAGCAGTTCTTC	CASDIGGDNEQFF
TRBD1	TRBV29-1	NA	TRBJ2-7	TGCAGCGTTGAAGCACAGGGGTCCTTCGGCGGGCAGTACTTC	CSVEAQGSFGGQYF
TRBD2	TRBV28	NA	TRBJ2-1	TGTGCCAGCAGTGGCGGGAGAGGGGACTACAATGAGCAGTTCTTC	CASSGGRGDYNEQFF
NA	TRBV29-1	NA	TRBJ2-5	TGCAGCGTTGTAGAGCAGGGGCAGGAGACCCAGTACTTC	CSVVEQGQETQYF
NA	TRBV11-2	once	TRBJ2-2	TGTGCCAGCACCCACCAGGTTCGCACCGGGGAGCTGTTTTTT	CASTHQVRTGELFF
TRBD1	TRBV5-5	few	TRBJ1-5	TGTGCCAGCAGCTTGACCGGGACAGCATCGACGAATAGCAATCAGCCCCAGCATTTT	CASSLTGTASTNSNQPQHF
NA	TRBV5-1	NA	TRBJ2-1	TGCGCCCGCAGCTGGAGGGGGGGTAATGAGCAGTTCTTC	CARSWRGGNEQFF
NA	TRBV6-5	NA	TRBJ2-7	TGTGCCAGCAGGCGGACCGGGACTGACTCCTACGAGCAGTACTTC	CASRRTGTDSYEQYF
NA	TRBV2	NA	TRBJ2-7	TGTGCCAGCTCGACTAGTTTGACCTACGAGCAGTACTTC	CASSTSLTYEQYF
NA	TRBV28	NA	TRBJ2-2	TGTGCCAGCGGGCGCGGGGACACCGGGGAGCTGTTTTTT	CASGRGDTGELFF
NA	TRBV4-1	NA	TRBJ2-7	TGCGCCAGCAGCCAAAAAGGCAGGGATGGATCCTACGAGCAGTACTTC	CASSQKGRDGSYEQYF
NA	TRBV19	NA	TRBJ1-5	TGTGCCAGTATGAGTCGGGTCGGGCCCCAGCATTTT	CASMSRVGPQHF
TRBD1	TRBV30	once	TRBJ2-2	TGTGCCTGGATGGTCGGGACAGGGAATACCGGGGAGCTGTTTTTT	CAWMVGTGNTGELFF
TRBD1	TRBV2	NA	TRBJ2-4	TGTGCCAGCAGTGAAAGGGGGCTTGTCAAAAACATTCAGTACTTC	CASSERGLVKNIQYF
NA	TRBV19	once	TRBJ2-5	TGTGCCAGTAGTAGGGACTTGCAAGAGACCCAGTACTTC	CASSRDLQETQYF
TRBD2	TRBV9	NA	TRBJ2-5	TGTGCCAGCAGCGCAGAGAGACGACTAGCTGGGGGTTTGGAGACCCAGTACTTC	CASSAERRLAGGLETQYF
NA	TRBV27	NA	TRBJ2-1	TGTGCCAGCAGTTTGCGCGGTTTTTTTTACAATGAGCAGTTCTTC	CASSLRGFFYNEQFF
NA	TRBV7-3	NA	TRBJ2-7	TGTGCCAGCAGCTTAACCGGGACTGTCCCCTACGAGCAGTACTTC	CASSLTGTVPYEQYF
NA	TRBV19	NA	TRBJ2-4	TGTGCCAGTAGTATCATCGGGATTCAGTACTTC	CASSIIGIQYF
NA	TRBV5-5	NA	TRBJ2-2	TGTGCCAGCAGCTTTGCTACAACTCTAGCGAACACCGGGGAGCTGTTTTTT	CASSFATTLANTGELFF